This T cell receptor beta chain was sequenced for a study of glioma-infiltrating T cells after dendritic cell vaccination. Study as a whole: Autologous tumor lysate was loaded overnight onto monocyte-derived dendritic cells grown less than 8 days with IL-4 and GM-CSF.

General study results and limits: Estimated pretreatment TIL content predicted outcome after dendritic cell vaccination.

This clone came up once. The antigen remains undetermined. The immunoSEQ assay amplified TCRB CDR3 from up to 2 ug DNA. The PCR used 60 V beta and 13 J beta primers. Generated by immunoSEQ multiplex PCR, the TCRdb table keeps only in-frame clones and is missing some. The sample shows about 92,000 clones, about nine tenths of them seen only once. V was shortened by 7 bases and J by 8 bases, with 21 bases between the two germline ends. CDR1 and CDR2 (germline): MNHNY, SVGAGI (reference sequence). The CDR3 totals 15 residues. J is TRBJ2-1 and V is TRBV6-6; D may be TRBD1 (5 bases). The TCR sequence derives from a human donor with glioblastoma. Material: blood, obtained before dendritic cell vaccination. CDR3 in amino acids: CASTAGWLEFDEQFF. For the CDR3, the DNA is TGTGCCAGCACGGCAGGGTGGTTGGAATTCGATGAGCAGTTCTTC.